The subject of this entry is one TCR beta chain. V was shortened by 3 bases and J by 10 bases, with 21 bases between the two germline ends. CDR1 and CDR2 from the germline V gene are DFQATT and SNEGSKA (reference sequence). This CDR3 spans 14 amino acids. This entry belongs to a study of blood T cell repertoires in COVID-19. The authors' processing: Amplification from reference gene primers served as the basis for estimated nucleated cell counts. Measured with immunoSEQ multiplex PCR; TCRdb has only the in-frame clones, and not every one. V, J and clone size reflect that table, while D and trimming were determined from the DNA. The repertoire holds approximately 290,000 clones, 75% to 90% seen once, with more than 0.75% in the top ten.

This clonotype was obtained from a man aged 25 to 45 with acute or convalescent COVID-19. The chain links TRBV20-1 to TRBJ1-1; D remains unclear. Sequenced input: peripheral blood. This chain's CDR3 is CSASNLRLQLAAFF. In DNA, the CDR3 is TGCAGTGCTAGTAATCTTAGGCTACAGCTTGCAGCTTTCTTT.